The 26 T cell receptor beta chains below come from one sample, sequenced in a study of CD8+CD57+ T cells in acquired aplastic anemia. TCR beta VDJ and CDR3 profiles were obtained from a genomic DNA template. TCRdb re-called the reads through MiXCR, storing one row per CDR3 protein. In the table there are hundreds of thousands of distinct CDR3 sequences, 55% to 70% of which are singletons. The sample was sorted CD4+, CD8+, or CD8+CD57+ T cells (not recorded which) from PBMCs. These TCRs come from a human donor in good health, serving as a control.

Of note for this clonotype: One end of the junction fails to match germline, which may point to a read error. The rearrangement joins TRBV16 to TRBJ1-6; D is undetermined. From germline, CDR1 is KGHSY and CDR2 FQNENV. The CDR3 runs 16 residues. The DNA for the CDR3 is TGTGCCAGCAGCCAAGGTCAGCCCCACCATAATTCACCCGTCCCTTTT. This codes for CASSQGQPHHNSPVPF.

About this clonotype: The junction does not match germline at one end; this may be a read error. The V gene is TRBV7-2, the J gene TRBJ1-5; D ambiguous. Germline values: CDR1 SGHTA, CDR2 FQGNSA. CDR3 length: 14 residues. The CDR3 region has the DNA TGTGCCAGCAGTTGGGCCAGGTACGGGCAGCACGAGCAGTTT. Amino acids: CASSWARYGQHEQF.

Ten or more counts support this clonotype. The genes are TRBV13 and TRBJ1-1; D is ambiguous. The CDR3 has 15 residues. CDR1 and CDR2 from the germline V gene are PRHDT and FYEKMQ (reference sequence). Trimming took off 0 bases at V and 2 bases at J, with 10 bases between the two ends. The CDR3 sequence is CASSLGAALNTEAFF. The CDR3 coding sequence is TGTGCCAGCAGCTTAGGGGCGGCCCTAAACACTGAAGCTTTCTTT.

The V call is TRBV20-1, the J call TRBJ2-5; 7 bases fit TRBD1. From germline, CDR1 is DFQATT and CDR2 SNEGSKA (reference sequence). V shed 1 base and J 2 bases; nucleotides not matched to a gene: 4. CDR3 length: 14 residues. The CDR3: CSARGPGQQETQYF. CDR3 sequence (DNA): TGCAGTGCTAGAGGTCCGGGACAGCAAGAGACCCAGTACTTC.

This chain links TRBV30 with TRBJ1-3; the match to TRBD1 covers 7 bases. Germline CDR1 and CDR2: GTSNPN and SVGIG (reference sequence). V lost 2 bases, J lost 2 bases, and 6 bases stayed unmatched. The CDR3 runs 15 residues. The CDR3 reads CAWSQTTGTGNTIYF. The DNA for the CDR3 is TGTGCCTGGAGTCAGACGACAGGGACTGGAAACACCATATATTTT. The full variable domain, completed using reference TRBV30 and TRBJ1-3, is SQTIHQWPATLVQPVGSPLSLECTVEGTSNPNLYWYRQAAGRGLQLLFYSVGIGQISSEVPQNLSASRPQDRQFILSSKKLLLSDSGFYLCAWSQTTGTGNTIYFGEGSWLTVV.

V and J are TRBV25-1 and TRBJ1-6, with no clear D. Per germline, CDR1 MGHDK and CDR2 SYGVNS. This CDR3 has 14 amino acids. V shed 6 bases and J shed 8 bases, with 14 bases lying between them. CDR3 nucleotide sequence: TGTGCCAGCAGGGATGAGGTGTTTTATTCACCCCTCCACTTT. This gives the protein CASRDEVFYSPLHF.

This clonotype was seen at least ten times. The chain carries TRBV7-9 and TRBJ2-7, with D uncertain. Germline values: CDR1 SEHNR, CDR2 FQNEAQ (reference sequence). Trimming removed 5 bases from V and 4 bases from J, with 9 bases in between. The CDR3 contains 12 residues. The CDR3: CASSQSAYEQYF. CDR3 nucleotides: TGTGCCAGCAGCCAGTCCGCTTACGAGCAGTACTTC.

The chain combines TRBV7-2 with TRBJ1-2, with D possibly matching TRBD1 (5 bases). Trimming removed 3 bases from V and 10 bases from J, with 21 bases in between. The CDR3 loop spans 15 amino acids. Germline CDR1 and CDR2: SGHTA and FQGNSA. The CDR3 protein is CASSFMGRRMDDYTF. As DNA, the CDR3 is TGTGCCAGCAGCTTCATGGGACGCAGAATGGATGACTACACCTTC.

The V and J genes are TRBV5-1 and TRBJ2-3, with a possible D match to TRBD1 (6 bases). The CDR3 is made up of 17 amino acids. In germline, CDR1 is SGHRS, CDR2 YFSETQ. Trimming took off 0 bases at V and 3 bases at J, with 17 bases between the two ends. The CDR3 DNA reads TGCGCCAGCAGCTTGGGGGAACAGGGTCTGGCGACAGATACGCAGTATTTT. Protein product: CASSLGEQGLATDTQYF.

The V call is TRBV20-1, the J call TRBJ1-1; 8 bases line up with TRBD1. The CDR3 extends over 17 amino acids. Trimming cost V 3 bases and J 1 base; bases outside gene matches: 13. Germline V lookup: CDR1 DFQATT, CDR2 SNEGSKA (reference sequence). The CDR3 DNA reads as TGCAGTGCTAGCTGGACAGGGCATTCAGGTGGGAACACTGAAGCTTTCTTT. The encoded protein is CSASWTGHSGGNTEAFF.

The rearrangement uses TRBV2 and TRBJ2-3, with a possible D match to TRBD1 (5 bases). The J call may be faulty, since TRBJ1-5 better matches the DNA end. This CDR3 has 13 amino acids. Germline assignment: CDR1 SNHLY and CDR2 FYNNEI. The CDR3 loop reads CASSPDSKQPQHF. The CDR3 DNA is TGTGCCAGCTCACCTGACAGTAAGCAGCCCCAGCATTTT.

This clonotype was observed at least ten times. The V and J genes are TRBV4-3 and TRBJ2-3; D is perhaps TRBD2 (6 bases). Looked up from germline, CDR1 is LGHNA and CDR2 is YSLEER. The CDR3 consists of 15 residues. Trimming took 1 base from V and 1 from J, leaving 9 bases between them. The CDR3 nucleotides are TGCGCCAGCAGCCAAGTGGGCGGGGGCACAGATACGCAGTATTTT. Translation gives CASSQVGGGTDTQYF.

Comments on this clonotype: One end of the junction is discordant with germline, which a read error may explain. The chain joins TRBV14 to TRBJ2-2; weak D call: TRBD2 (5 bases). The CDR3 covers 11 residues. Germline V gives CDR1 SGHDN, CDR2 FVKESK. The CDR3 loop reads CASSYPGVLFF. Here the CDR3 DNA reads TGTGCCAGCAGCTATCCCGGGGTGCTGTTCTTT.

This clonotype was counted once. The rearrangement joins TRBV5-6 to TRBJ2-7, with TRBD1 identical over 11 bases. V shed 4 bases, J shed 6 bases, and the junction held 6 bases outside the gene matches. The CDR3 has 14 amino acids. CDR1 and CDR2 (germline): SGHDT, YYEEEE. CDR3 region: CASSSAGTGGEQYF. As DNA, the CDR3 is TGTGCCAGCAGCAGCGCCGGGACAGGGGGCGAGCAGTACTTC. The whole variable domain, remainder taken from reference TRBV5-6 and TRBJ2-7, is DAGVTQSPTHLIKTRGQQVTLRCSPKSGHDTVSWYQQALGQGPQFIFQYYEEEERQRGNFPDRFSGHQFPNYSSELNVNALLLGDSALYLCASSSAGTGGEQYFGPGTRLTVT.

This clonotype occurred many times. This chain uses TRBV12-3 or TRBV12-4 with TRBJ1-5; D is ambiguous. The CDR3 extends over 13 amino acids. V was cut by 2 bases and J by 5 bases, with 7 bases left in between. CDR3 in DNA: TGTGCCAGCAGTTTAAGGGCAGATCAGCCCCAGCATTTT. It yields the protein CASSLRADQPQHF.

The sample holds one count of this clonotype. This CDR3 is missing its conserved last phenylalanine or tryptophan, likely due to a read error. The DNA is omitted, as the CDR3 cannot be located on it reliably, and the CDR3 follows TCRdb's listing. V usage is TRBV7-9 and J usage is TRBJ2-5; the table's D call of TRBD2 was not tested on the DNA. With termini counted, the CDR3 has 13 amino acids. Germline V gene lookup returns CDR1 SEHNR and CDR2 FQNEAQ (reference sequence). CDR3 sequence: CASSLVSGGNEKL.

The gene calls are TRBV20-1 and TRBJ2-3; TRBD1 agrees at 7 bases. The V gene's germline CDR1 is DFQATT and CDR2 SNEGSKA (reference sequence). V was clipped by 6 bases and J by 4 bases; unmatched bases: 10. CDR3 length equals 14 residues. CDR3 in amino acids: CSAVRYRGSDTQYF. As DNA, the CDR3 is TGCAGTGCCGTGCGGTACAGGGGATCAGATACGCAGTATTTT.

This chain connects TRBV7-3 to TRBJ2-1; TRBD2 agrees at 10 bases. The CDR3 runs 15 residues. With 6 bases clipped from V and 9 bases from J, the junction kept 11 bases outside the gene matches. The germline CDR1 and CDR2 sequences are SGHTA and FQGTGA. The CDR3 protein is CASRSSGGASFEQFF. As DNA, the CDR3 is TGTGCCAGCAGATCTAGCGGGGGCGCATCGTTTGAGCAGTTCTTC.

The chain recombines TRBV20-1 with TRBJ2-5; 7 positions agree with TRBD2. The junction had 16 bases not matched to a gene; V was cut back by 1 base and J by 14 bases. The CDR3 is 14 residues long. Per the germline V gene, CDR1 is DFQATT and CDR2 is SNEGSKA (reference sequence). The DNA of the CDR3 is TGCAGTGCTAGAGCGGGGGGACCTCTTAAACGTCCCTACTTC. Translating gives CSARAGGPLKRPYF.

This clonotype was picked up one time. No conserved phenylalanine or tryptophan ends this CDR3, so it is likely a read error. The chain links TRBV7-3 to TRBJ1-1; D gene unclear. The CDR3 is 13 amino acids. Germline V lookup: CDR1 SGHTA, CDR2 FQGTGA. Trimming left V 5 bases short and J 0 bases short, with 7 bases between. In DNA form, the CDR3 reads TGTGCCAGCAGCCGTCAGATGAACACTGAAGCTTTCCTT. This encodes CASSRQMNTEAFL.

As concerns this clonotype: A much larger clone is a single base away; this may be a read error. The chain couples TRBV6-5 to TRBJ2-2; 12 bases match TRBD2. CDR3 length: 15 amino acids. CDR1 is MNHEY, CDR2 SVGAGI, per germline. Here the CDR3 DNA reads TGTGCCAGCAGCACTAGCGGGGGGTCTATCGGGGAGCTGTCTTTT. Amino acid sequence: CASSTSGGSIGELSF.

This clonotype was seen just once. The rearrangement links TRBV20-1 to TRBJ2-6; D unclear. This CDR3 is 16 amino acids long. Between the trimmed V and J ends, which lost 0 bases and 4 bases, there was a span of 13 bases. From germline, CDR1 is DFQATT and CDR2 SNEGSKA (reference sequence). The CDR3, as DNA: TGCAGTGCTAGAGAAAGGCATCACGCAGGGGCCAACGTCCTGACTTTC. Translation gives CSARERHHAGANVLTF.

The chain couples TRBV5-1 to TRBJ2-1; a possible D gene is TRBD2 (5 bases). Looked up from germline, CDR1 is SGHRS and CDR2 is YFSETQ. CDR3 length: 16 residues. V was cut by 4 bases and J by 4 bases, with 18 bases left in between. The CDR3 sequence: CASSPAGWERYNEQFF. DNA for the CDR3: TGCGCCAGCAGCCCGGCCGGGTGGGAGAGGTACAATGAGCAGTTCTTC.

Comments on this clonotype: The CDR3 does not end in the conserved phenylalanine or tryptophan, so this is likely a read error. No DNA is shown, since the ends of the CDR3 on it are uncertain; the CDR3 is the one TCRdb lists. This sequence joins TRBV9 and TRBJ1-2; TRBD1 was called by the table and not checked on the DNA. The CDR3 sequence runs 13 residues, both termini included. CDR1 and CDR2 (germline): SGDLS, YYNGEE. CDR3 sequence reads: CASSPDKEWSPTV.

This sequence joins TRBV19 and TRBJ1-5; D uncertain. Trimming left V 2 bases short and J 4 bases short, with 12 bases between. This CDR3 has 15 residues. Germline values: CDR1 LNHDA, CDR2 SQIVND (reference sequence). This chain's CDR3 is CASSIPRSSNQPQHF. DNA of the CDR3: TGTGCCAGTAGTATACCCCGAAGTAGTAATCAGCCCCAGCATTTT.

Concerning this clonotype itself: The CDR3 does not close with the conserved phenylalanine or tryptophan, likely indicating a read error. This sequence joins TRBV29-1 and TRBJ2-7; D may be TRBD1 (6 bases). The CDR3 totals 12 residues. V lost 4 bases and J lost 3, with 10 bases in between. From germline, CDR1 is SQVTM and CDR2 ANQGSEA. Written as DNA, the CDR3 is TGCAGCGTTGCACAGGGTGTCTACGAGCAGTACCTC. This codes for CSVAQGVYEQYL.